This T cell receptor (beta chain) was sequenced during a study of blood T cell repertoires in COVID-19. Study overall: The United States, Italy and Spain supplied acute and convalescent COVID-19 samples. PBMCs, B-cell-depleted T cells, or T cells were the source of the cDNA or gDNA that made up the material.

In the authors' methods: Reference gene primer amplification in the assay estimated nucleated cell counts. The repertoire was sequenced with immunoSEQ multiplex PCR; TCRdb's copy has only in-frame clones and lacks some. That table gives V, J and clone size, and the DNA gave D and trimming. The sample yields just over 90,000 clones, roughly 90% seen once. The CDR3 totals 13 residues. V shed 5 bases, J shed 7 bases, and the junction held 5 bases outside the gene matches. CDR1 SGHTA and CDR2 FQGTGA come from the germline V gene. J is TRBJ1-5 and V is TRBV7-3; 7 nucleotides match TRBD1. Sequenced sample: peripheral blood. The TCR sequence derives from a human donor with active COVID-19. The donor label of this sample is uncertain. The CDR3 DNA reads TGTGCCAGCAGCCTCGACAGGGACCAGCCCCAGCATTTT. Translated: CASSLDRDQPQHF.